This passage covers 9 T cell receptor beta chains from one sample sequenced in a study of blood T cell repertoires in COVID-19. The assay was immunoSEQ multiplex PCR, and TCRdb's table has in-frame clones only and misses some. Of 250,000 or so clones in the sample, 87% were seen once. The sample consisted of peripheral blood. Every receptor here comes from a man in his late teens or twenties with active or convalescent COVID-19.

Only a few counts were recorded for this clone. The chain has TRBV18 and TRBJ1-6, with 10 bases identical to TRBD1. Germline V gives CDR1 KGHSH, CDR2 LQKENI. The CDR3 spans 16 residues. Trimming took 6 bases from V and 3 from J; bases not matched to a gene: 5. CDR3: CASSWTGGDYNSPLHF. CDR3 in DNA: TGTGCCAGCTCCTGGACAGGGGGAGACTATAATTCACCCCTCCACTTT.

The table lists this clone with a few counts. The rearrangement joins TRBV6-5 to TRBJ1-2; D gene unclear. In germline, CDR1 is MNHEY, CDR2 SVGAGI. There are 12 residues in the CDR3. Trimming removed 4 bases from V and 5 bases from J, with 8 bases in between. The CDR3 DNA reads as TGTGCCAGCAGTTTCGGGGATTATGGCTACACCTTC. Protein: CASSFGDYGYTF.

The chain combines TRBV28 with TRBJ2-7; possible D gene TRBD1, 5 bases. The germline V gene has CDR1 MDHEN and CDR2 SYDVKM. V lost 1 base and J 2 bases, leaving 18 bases between the germline ends. The CDR3 has 17 residues. CDR3 in amino acids: CASSLSPEDISPYEQYF. As DNA, the CDR3 is TGTGCCAGCAGTTTATCACCCGAGGACATTAGCCCCTACGAGCAGTACTTC.

This clone was found a few times. V and J are TRBV5-1 and TRBJ1-4; no reliable D call. Germline-derived CDR1 and CDR2 are SGHRS and YFSETQ. The CDR3 extends over 12 amino acids. V shed 4 bases and J shed 6 bases, with 7 bases lying between them. The CDR3 loop reads CASSEEDEKLFF. CDR3 sequence (DNA): TGCGCCAGCAGCGAAGAGGATGAAAAACTGTTTTTT. Complete variable domain (other parts from reference TRBV5-1 and TRBJ1-4): KAGVTQTPRYLIKTRGQQVTLSCSPISGHRSVSWYQQTPGQGLQFLFEYFSETQRNKGNFPGRFSGRQFSNSRSEMNVSTLELGDSALYLCASSEEDEKLFFGSGTQLSVL.

This clone has only a few counts. The chain's CDR3 is CASSPMGQNTIYF. The CDR3 DNA reads TGTGCCAGCAGCCCCATGGGCCAAAACACCATATATTTT. This chain uses TRBV3-1 (or the pseudogene TRBV3-2) with TRBJ1-3; D unresolved. Germline V gene sequence: CDR1 LGHDT, CDR2 YNNKEL (reference sequence). V was shortened by 4 bases and J by 6 bases, with 10 bases between the two germline ends. The CDR3 length is 13 residues.

This clone was seen a single time. V and J are TRBV9 and TRBJ1-2; D not resolved. Deletions cut 1 base from V and 4 bases from J, with 11 bases between. From germline, CDR1 is SGDLS and CDR2 YYNGEE. The CDR3 loop spans 14 amino acids. Written as DNA, the CDR3 is TGTGCCAGCAGCGTACAGCCAGGAAGCTATGGCTACACCTTC. It specifies CASSVQPGSYGYTF.

The V call is TRBV2, the J call TRBJ2-2, with D perhaps matching TRBD2 (6 bases). Germline V lookup: CDR1 SNHLY, CDR2 FYNNEI. Trimming left V 10 bases short and J 4 bases short, with 19 bases between. This CDR3 is built from 15 residues. In nucleotides, the CDR3 is TGTGCCAACCAACGTGCCGGGACTGCCACCGGGGAGCTGTTTTTT. Translating gives CANQRAGTATGELFF. The full variable domain, rest sourced from reference TRBV2 and TRBJ2-2, is EPEVTQTPSHQVTQMGQEVILRCVPISNHLYFYWYRQILGQKVEFLVSFYNNEISEKSEIFDDQFSVERPDGSNFTLKIRSTKLEDSAMYFCANQRAGTATGELFFGEGSRLTVL.

The chain joins TRBV20-1 to TRBJ2-5, with D unclear. Germline-derived CDR1 and CDR2 are DFQATT and SNEGSKA (reference sequence). The germline V and J ends were trimmed by 5 bases and 5 bases, with 9 bases remaining between them. The CDR3 is 11 residues long. The CDR3 region has the DNA TGCAGTGCTGCCCGCGGTGAGACCCAGTACTTC. Translated, it gives CSAARGETQYF.

CDR3 bases: TGTGCCAGCAGCTCACGGACTAGCGGGGGGGACTCCTACAATGAGCAGTTCTTC. It specifies CASSSRTSGGDSYNEQFF. This rearrangement joins TRBV11-2 to TRBJ2-1, with 15 positions matching TRBD2. This CDR3 region has 18 residues. The germline CDR1 and CDR2 sequences are SGHAT and FQNNGV. Unmatched junction bases numbered 4, after V lost 4 bases and J lost 0 bases.